These T cell receptor beta chains were read from a single sample in a study of cytomegalovirus exposure and HLA in healthy donors. Libraries were prepared by immunoSEQ multiplex PCR; TCRdb keeps only in-frame clonotypes and omits some of them. Of around 110,000 clones listed, 9.5% are singletons. The sequenced sample was PBMCs. All receptors derive from a man aged 25 to 40 in good health and CMV-seronegative. Each CDR3 is given with its conserved first and last residue. D genes are given only for firm matches. Clone sizes are given selectively: once, few, many, or a class where the clone is expanded.

v_gene	j_gene	d_gene	abundance	CDR3nt	CDR3aa
TRBV28	TRBJ2-5	.	.	TGTGCCAGCAGTTTAAGGACAGATCAAGAGACCCAGTACTTC	CASSLRTDQETQYF
TRBV5-1	TRBJ1-1	TRBD1	.	TGCGCCAGCAGGGGGGAGGACAGGGTCAAATTTAGGGACACTGAAGCTTTCTTT	CASRGEDRVKFRDTEAFF
TRBV11-2	TRBJ1-6	.	few	TGTGCCAGCAGCTTGGTCGGAGGCTATAATTCACCCCTCCACTTT	CASSLVGGYNSPLHF
TRBV4-1	TRBJ2-7	TRBD2	.	TGCGCCAGCAGCCGAGTTTGGACTAGCGGGGGGACCTACGAGCAGTACTTC	CASSRVWTSGGTYEQYF
TRBV30	TRBJ2-7	.	.	TGTGCCTGGAGGCGCAGGGGTATCTCCTACGAGCAGTACTTC	CAWRRRGISYEQYF
TRBV7-2	TRBJ1-5	.	few	TGTGCCAGCAGCTTATTGATGGCGACAGGCTTGTCGTTAGGTCAGCCCCAGCATTTT	CASSLLMATGLSLGQPQHF
TRBV6-5	TRBJ2-4	.	.	TGTGCCAGCCGGGGGGCAGGAGCCAAAAACATTCAGTACTTC	CASRGAGAKNIQYF
TRBV7-2	TRBJ1-2	TRBD1	few	TGTGCCAGCAGCCCCACAGGGGATTCCTATGGCTACACCTTC	CASSPTGDSYGYTF
TRBV11-2	TRBJ2-7	.	.	TGTGCCAGCAGAGCGAGTGCCTACGAGCAGTACTTC	CASRASAYEQYF
TRBV4-3	TRBJ1-2	.	few	TGCGCCAGCAGCCAAGATCAGGGGCGAGGGTATGGCTACACCTTC	CASSQDQGRGYGYTF
TRBV7-7	TRBJ1-2	.	few	TGTGCTAGCAACTTGATTACGGATGGCTACACCTTC	CASNLITDGYTF
TRBV25-1	TRBJ1-2	TRBD1	few	TGTGCCAGCCTCCCAGGGGGCCTTAACTATGGCTACACCTTC	CASLPGGLNYGYTF
TRBV10-3	TRBJ2-3	TRBD1	few	TGTGCCATCAGCCTCCAGACAGGGGGCACAGATACGCAGTATTTT	CAISLQTGGTDTQYF
TRBV7-8	TRBJ1-5	TRBD1	.	TGTGCCAGCAGCTTAGTAGACAGGGTCAATCAGCCCCAGCATTTT	CASSLVDRVNQPQHF
TRBV7-9	TRBJ2-5	.	.	TGTGCCAGCAGCTCGACAGGCTATGAGACCCAGTACTTC	CASSSTGYETQYF
TRBV2	TRBJ1-1	TRBD1	.	TGTGCCAGCAGGGGACAGGGGAGGACTGAAGCTTTCTTT	CASRGQGRTEAFF
TRBV10-2	TRBJ2-7	.	.	TGCGCCAGCAGGACAGCCTACGAGCAGTACTTC	CASRTAYEQYF
TRBV4-1	TRBJ2-7	TRBD1	few	TGCGCCAGCAGCCAAACGACAGGGGTAACCTACGAGCAGTACTTC	CASSQTTGVTYEQYF
TRBV15	TRBJ2-7	.	.	TGTGCCACCAGCAGAGCAGGGTCCGGCGTTCTCTACGAGCAGTACTTC	CATSRAGSGVLYEQYF
TRBV7-9	TRBJ2-3	TRBD2	few	TGTGCCTCGTCACTAGCGGGGGTAACAGATACGCAGTATTTT	CASSLAGVTDTQYF
TRBV6-5	TRBJ1-1	.	few	TGTGCCAGCACCCTGACAGTGAACACTGAAGCTTTCTTT	CASTLTVNTEAFF
TRBV5-6	TRBJ2-1	TRBD2	.	TGTGCCAGCAGTTCAAGCGGGGGGGAGCAGTTCTTC	CASSSSGGEQFF
TRBV6-4	TRBJ1-1	.	.	TGTGCCAGCAGTAGGGGCCAGAACACTGAAGCTTTCTTT	CASSRGQNTEAFF
TRBV5-6	TRBJ1-2	.	.	TGTGCCAGCAGTCTACGGAACTATGGCTACACCTTC	CASSLRNYGYTF
TRBV9	TRBJ2-2	.	.	TGTGCCAGCAGCGTAGGAGGGGGCACCGGGGAGCTGTTTTTT	CASSVGGGTGELFF
TRBV15	TRBJ2-1	.	few	TGTGCCACCAGCAGAGGGACAAACTACAATGAGCAGTTCTTC	CATSRGTNYNEQFF
TRBV27	TRBJ1-3	.	.	TGTGCCAGCAGTATAAACTGGAGCTCTGGAAACACCATATATTTT	CASSINWSSGNTIYF
TRBV19	TRBJ1-1	.	few	TGTGCCAGTAGTATTTTCTCGGGGTCCACTGAAGCTTTCTTT	CASSIFSGSTEAFF
TRBV28	TRBJ2-2	.	.	TGTGCCAGCAGTTTAGGGCAGAACACCGGGGAGCTGTTTTTT	CASSLGQNTGELFF
TRBV2	TRBJ1-5	TRBD1	.	TGTGCCAGCAGTGGGACAGGGGGAGGTCAGCCCCAGCATTTT	CASSGTGGGQPQHF
TRBV12-5	TRBJ2-2	.	.	TGTGCTAGTGGTTTGCCCCTCGGGGAGCTGTTTTTT	CASGLPLGELFF